A single sample is the source of the 23 T cell receptor beta chains below, sequenced in a study of OX40 agonist ivuxolimab in advanced cancers. Sequencing used immunoSEQ multiplex PCR; TCRdb keeps in-frame clones, though not all of them. The data contain about 99,000 clones, about 91% of them singletons. The material sequenced was CD4+ or CD8+ T cells sorted from blood, taken in a trial of the OX40 agonist ivuxolimab. Receptors originate from an adult with an advanced solid tumor such as melanoma, head and neck, liver or kidney cancer.

V gene TRBV5-1 combines with J gene TRBJ2-1, with D perhaps assigned TRBD1 or TRBD2 (5 bases each). CDR1 and CDR2 from the germline V gene are SGHRS and YFSETQ. The CDR3 covers 15 residues. V was clipped by 0 bases and J by 9 bases, with 16 bases between them. CDR3 nucleotide sequence: TGCGCCAGCAGCTTGGCCGGGACGGCCGAGGGTGAGCAGTTCTTC. It yields the protein CASSLAGTAEGEQFF. The variable domain in full, completed from reference TRBV5-1 and TRBJ2-1, reads KAGVTQTPRYLIKTRGQQVTLSCSPISGHRSVSWYQQTPGQGLQFLFEYFSETQRNKGNFPGRFSGRQFSNSRSEMNVSTLELGDSALYLCASSLAGTAEGEQFFGPGTRLTVL.

The chain is built from TRBV19 and TRBJ1-2; 12 bases fit TRBD1. J gave up 2 bases and V 10 bases, and 14 bases lay outside the gene matches. CDR3 size: 17 residues. In germline, CDR1 is LNHDA, CDR2 SQIVND (reference sequence). CDR3 region: CATTPRDRGLINYGYTF. For the CDR3, the DNA is TGTGCCACCACCCCCCGGGACAGGGGGCTTATCAACTATGGCTACACCTTC.

The chain links TRBV5-6 to TRBJ1-5, with D perhaps matching TRBD1 (5 bases). Between the trimmed V and J ends, which lost 0 bases and 8 bases, there was a span of 15 bases. The germline V gene encodes CDR1 SGHDT and CDR2 YYEEEE. The CDR3 covers 15 residues. The CDR3 nucleotides are TGTGCCAGCAGCTTGGGGGGGTCCGTGGGTAAGCCCCAGCATTTT. This encodes CASSLGGSVGKPQHF.

This clone showed up just a few times. The rearrangement links TRBV7-3 to TRBJ2-1; 12 bases are shared with TRBD1. Germline CDR1 and CDR2: SGHTA and FQGTGA. V lost 1 base, J lost 9 bases, and 7 bases stayed unmatched. CDR3 length: 16 residues. The CDR3 DNA reads TGTGCCAGCAGCTTAAATCCGGGACAGGGGGCTGGTGAGCAGTTCTTC. This sequence encodes CASSLNPGQGAGEQFF.

V is TRBV5-6 and J is TRBJ2-3; 12 nucleotides match TRBD2. The CDR3 has 16 residues. The junction had 10 bases not matched to a gene; V was cut back by 7 bases and J by 4 bases. Germline V gene data show CDR1 as SGHDT and CDR2 as YYEEEE. The CDR3 nucleotides are TGTGCCAGCGGCCGACTAGCGGGAGCCGGTGCAGATACGCAGTATTTT. This sequence encodes CASGRLAGAGADTQYF.

The chain is built from TRBV5-1 and TRBJ2-5, with TRBD1 matching 9 bases. The V gene end was trimmed by 8 bases and the J gene end by 4 bases; junction bases not matched to a gene: 9. Germline V gene sequence: CDR1 SGHRS, CDR2 YFSETQ. CDR3 length: 14 amino acids. In DNA form, the CDR3 reads TGCGCCAGTCACCGGGACAGGGTCTCAGAGACCCAGTACTTC. It is translated as CASHRDRVSETQYF.

The chain has TRBV18 and TRBJ2-7, with 9 bases aligning to TRBD2. The germline gives CDR1 KGHSH, CDR2 LQKENI. Unmatched junction bases numbered 9, after V lost 6 bases and J lost 6 bases. The CDR3 covers 14 residues. The CDR3 nucleotides are TGTGCCAGCTCTGGAGCGGGAGGCTCAGGCGAGCAGTACTTC. As protein: CASSGAGGSGEQYF.

The chain links TRBV7-3 to TRBJ2-2, with D perhaps matching TRBD2 (5 bases). Trimming removed 5 bases from V and 5 bases from J, with 12 bases in between. The germline V gene encodes CDR1 SGHTA and CDR2 FQGTGA. The CDR3 is 14 residues long. Here the CDR3 reads CASSRFRETGELFF. CDR3 sequence (DNA): TGTGCCAGCAGCCGTTTTAGGGAGACCGGGGAGCTGTTTTTT.

This chain connects TRBV5-4 to TRBJ1-1; D possibly corresponds to TRBD1 (5 bases). Germline CDR1 is SGHNT and CDR2 is YYREEE (reference sequence). Trimming took 0 bases from V and 5 from J, leaving 5 bases between them. CDR3 length: 12 residues. Written as DNA, the CDR3 is TGTGCCAGCAGCTTGGACAGGACTGAAGCTTTCTTT. Protein: CASSLDRTEAFF.

This chain links TRBV7-9 with TRBJ2-2; TRBD1 might be the D (6 bases). The CDR3 contains 18 residues. Trimming took off 3 bases at V and 0 bases at J, with 17 bases between the two ends. Germline V gene data show CDR1 as SEHNR and CDR2 as FQNEAQ (reference sequence). DNA of the CDR3: TGTGCCAGCAGCTTTTCCGGGACACTTGGGTCGAACACCGGGGAGCTGTTTTTT. This codes for CASSFSGTLGSNTGELFF.

There are a few counts of this clone. The chain links TRBV14 to TRBJ2-7; TRBD2 is a possible D gene (6 bases). The CDR3 has 13 residues. The germline V gene encodes CDR1 SGHDN and CDR2 FVKESK. Trimming pared 4 bases from V and 2 bases from J, leaving 9 bases between. CDR3 region: CASSPGLPYEQYF. CDR3 nucleotides: TGTGCCAGCAGCCCGGGACTCCCCTACGAGCAGTACTTC.

The genes are TRBV6-5 and TRBJ2-7; D is undetermined. V was clipped by 0 bases and J by 3 bases, with 9 bases between them. The germline V gene has CDR1 MNHEY and CDR2 SVGAGI. The CDR3 totals 14 residues. The CDR3 DNA follows: TGTGCCAGCAGTTACTCGGTACGGATCTACGAGCAGTACTTC. As protein: CASSYSVRIYEQYF.

This clone was recorded only once. V and J are TRBV11-2 and TRBJ2-1; 14 positions agree with TRBD2. The V gene end was trimmed by 0 bases and the J gene end by 7 bases; junction bases not matched to a gene: 5. The CDR3 spans 17 residues. Germline-derived CDR1 and CDR2 are SGHAT and FQNNGV. The CDR3 protein is CASSLDLGLAGANEQFF. CDR3 coding DNA: TGTGCCAGCAGCTTAGACCTGGGACTAGCGGGAGCGAATGAGCAGTTCTTC.

The chain is built from TRBV6-5 and TRBJ1-2; D is unresolved. V lost 5 bases and J 6 bases, leaving 19 bases between the germline ends. Germline V lookup: CDR1 MNHEY, CDR2 SVGAGI. CDR3 length equals 15 residues. CDR3 sequence (DNA): TGTGCCAGCAGTGGACGACGGGGTGCGGACCATGGCTACACCTTC. Amino acids: CASSGRRGADHGYTF.

This sequence joins TRBV18 and TRBJ2-7, with a weak D call TRBD2 (5 bases). This CDR3 comprises 13 residues. The V end was cut by 3 bases, the J end by 5 bases, with 11 bases between. Looked up from germline, CDR1 is KGHSH and CDR2 is LQKENI. Here the CDR3 reads CASSPLATDEQYF. CDR3 bases: TGTGCCAGCTCACCCCTAGCTACGGACGAGCAGTACTTC.

This clone was seen only once. The rearrangement links TRBV11-2 to TRBJ2-7; 9 nucleotides match TRBD2. The germline V gene encodes CDR1 SGHAT and CDR2 FQNNGV. The CDR3 spans 14 residues. V was pared by 5 bases and J by 2 bases, with 4 bases of the junction left unmatched. The CDR3 loop is CASSTSGSTYEQYF. CDR3 coding DNA: TGTGCCAGCAGCACTAGCGGGTCGACCTACGAGCAGTACTTC.

This chain connects TRBV7-2 to TRBJ2-2, with TRBD1 identical over 9 bases. Trimming at V came to 4 bases and at J to 7 bases, leaving 4 bases not matched to a gene. Germline assignment: CDR1 SGHTA and CDR2 FQGNSA. This CDR3 is 14 amino acids long. This CDR3 reads CASSSGQGNGELFF. The CDR3 DNA is TGTGCCAGCAGCTCGGGACAGGGAAACGGGGAGCTGTTTTTT. Using reference TRBV7-2 and TRBJ2-2 for the parts outside the CDR3, the full variable domain is GAGVSQSPSNKVTEKGKDVELRCDPISGHTALYWYRQSLGQGLEFLIYFQGNSAPDKSGLPSDRFSAERTGGSVSTLTIQRTQQEDSAVYLCASSSGQGNGELFFGEGSRLTVL.

The chain carries TRBV28 and TRBJ2-7; weak D call: TRBD2 (6 bases). Germline V gene data show CDR1 as MDHEN and CDR2 as SYDVKM. V lost 6 bases to trimming and J lost 2 bases, with 17 bases between them. The CDR3 sequence is 15 residues long. CDR3 DNA: TGTGCCAGCAGATTGCCCACAGCGGGCCCCTACGAGCAGTACTTC. Translation gives CASRLPTAGPYEQYF.

This clone was seen only once. This CDR3 reads CASSVGHPPDTQYF. DNA of the CDR3: TGTGCCAGCAGCGTCGGCCATCCCCCAGATACGCAGTATTTT. The rearrangement joins TRBV9 to TRBJ2-3; D ambiguous. The V and J ends lost 2 bases and 4 bases respectively, with 11 bases between them. This CDR3 has 14 amino acids. Germline V gene sequence: CDR1 SGDLS, CDR2 YYNGEE.

V usage is TRBV11-1 and J usage is TRBJ2-3; no definite D call. The germline V gene has CDR1 SGHAT and CDR2 FQDESV (reference sequence). CDR3 length: 14 residues. V lost 5 bases to trimming and J lost 5 bases, with 14 bases between them. CDR3 coding DNA: TGTGCCAGCAGCCCCATGGTGAGGAAAGATACGCAGTATTTT. As protein: CASSPMVRKDTQYF.

This sequence joins TRBV6-5 and TRBJ2-7; 10 bases map to TRBD2. The CDR3 is 14 amino acids. V was pared by 5 bases and J by 8 bases, with 9 bases of the junction left unmatched. Germline V CDR1 and CDR2: MNHEY, SVGAGI. CDR3 coding DNA: TGTGCCAGCAGTAGAGGTACTAGCGGGACACAGCAGTACTTC. This encodes CASSRGTSGTQQYF.

The gene calls are TRBV19 and TRBJ2-3; TRBD1 might be the D (6 bases). In germline, CDR1 is LNHDA, CDR2 SQIVND (reference sequence). V was shortened by 0 bases and J by 1 base, with 8 bases between the two germline ends. CDR3 length equals 15 residues. DNA of the CDR3: TGTGCCAGTAGTATAGACAGGGGAGGCACAGATACGCAGTATTTT. Protein product: CASSIDRGGTDTQYF.

The chain joins TRBV4-2 to TRBJ1-1; maybe TRBD1 (5 bases). This CDR3 spans 16 amino acids. Trimming took 1 base from V and 3 from J, leaving 15 bases between them. Germline V lookup: CDR1 LGHNA, CDR2 YNFKEQ. The CDR3 sequence: CASSQVATRGDTEAFF. The DNA of the CDR3 is TGTGCCAGCAGCCAAGTTGCGACAAGGGGAGACACTGAAGCTTTCTTT.